The 11 T cell receptor beta chains presented below share a single source sample, sequenced in a study of human CD8 memory T cell subsets. Scientists made TCR beta libraries using UMI-labeled 5' RACE. TCRdb reanalyzed the 5' RACE reads and collapses them to one entry per CDR3 protein, without DNA. This sample contains about 6,700 distinct CDR3 sequences. Sequencing was performed on CD8+ stem-like memory T cells (TSCM and TCM) sorted from PBMCs. Described subset: stem-like memory CD8 T cells (TSTEM), CCR7+ PD-1- TIGIT-. These TCRs come from a human donor in good health.

The CDR3 sequence is CASTEGNLGYTF. This chain joins TRBV25-1 and TRBJ1-2. The CDR3 is 12 residues long. CDR1 is MGHDK, CDR2 SYGVNS, per germline.

By frequency, this clonotype is medium-sized. CDR3 amino acids: CASSLFRNTEAFF. The rearrangement joins TRBV28 to TRBJ1-1. Germline CDR1 and CDR2: MDHEN and SYDVKM. The CDR3 totals 13 residues.

The chain carries TRBV5-5 and TRBJ1-2. The CDR3 is 14 amino acids. CDR1 and CDR2 from the germline V gene are SGHKS and YYEKEE (reference sequence). CDR3 protein: CASSLDKGSYGYTF.

The chain carries TRBV30 and TRBJ2-1; TCRdb calls TRBD1, which cannot be checked without DNA. Germline V lookup: CDR1 GTSNPN, CDR2 SVGIG (reference sequence). CDR3 length equals 11 residues. The CDR3 sequence: CAWNTGSGQFF.

The genes are TRBV4-2 and TRBJ2-1; with no DNA, the TCRdb D assignment of TRBD1 cannot be verified. Germline V gene data show CDR1 as LGHNA and CDR2 as YNFKEQ. The CDR3 sequence is 17 residues long. CDR3 in amino acids: CASSAQGAYSSYNEQFF.

The V and J genes are TRBV14 and TRBJ1-1; absent DNA, TCRdb's TRBD1 call cannot be checked. The CDR3 covers 15 residues. Germline V CDR1 and CDR2: SGHDN, FVKESK. The CDR3 protein is CASSQTQGGNTEAFF.

Its frequency marks this clonotype as medium-sized. This sequence joins TRBV4-1 and TRBJ1-1. This CDR3 has 14 amino acids. The germline V gene encodes CDR1 MGHRA and CDR2 YSYEKL. The CDR3 reads CASSQEAGNTEAFF.

CDR3 sequence: CASRQGLNTEAFF. The chain is built from TRBV7-9 and TRBJ1-1; TCRdb outputs TRBD1, but without DNA this stays unchecked. In germline, CDR1 is SEHNR, CDR2 FQNEAQ (reference sequence). The CDR3 loop spans 13 amino acids.

The CDR3 protein is CASSLARQNYGYTF. The J gene is TRBJ1-2, the V gene TRBV7-9; TCRdb lists TRBD1, though no DNA is available to test this call. Germline V gene sequence: CDR1 SEHNR, CDR2 FQNEAQ (reference sequence). This CDR3 has 14 residues.

This sequence joins TRBV6-4 and TRBJ2-2; absent DNA, TCRdb's TRBD1 call cannot be checked. The CDR3 runs to 15 residues. Germline V gene sequence: CDR1 MRHNA, CDR2 SNTAGT. The CDR3 sequence is CASREGDRETGELFF.

In terms of frequency, this clonotype is medium-sized (0.01 to 0.1%). V and J are TRBV28 and TRBJ2-1; TCRdb's D call of TRBD2 is untestable without DNA. This CDR3 contains 17 residues. Germline V CDR1 and CDR2: MDHEN, SYDVKM. CDR3 region: CASSLLGSGGSREEQFF.